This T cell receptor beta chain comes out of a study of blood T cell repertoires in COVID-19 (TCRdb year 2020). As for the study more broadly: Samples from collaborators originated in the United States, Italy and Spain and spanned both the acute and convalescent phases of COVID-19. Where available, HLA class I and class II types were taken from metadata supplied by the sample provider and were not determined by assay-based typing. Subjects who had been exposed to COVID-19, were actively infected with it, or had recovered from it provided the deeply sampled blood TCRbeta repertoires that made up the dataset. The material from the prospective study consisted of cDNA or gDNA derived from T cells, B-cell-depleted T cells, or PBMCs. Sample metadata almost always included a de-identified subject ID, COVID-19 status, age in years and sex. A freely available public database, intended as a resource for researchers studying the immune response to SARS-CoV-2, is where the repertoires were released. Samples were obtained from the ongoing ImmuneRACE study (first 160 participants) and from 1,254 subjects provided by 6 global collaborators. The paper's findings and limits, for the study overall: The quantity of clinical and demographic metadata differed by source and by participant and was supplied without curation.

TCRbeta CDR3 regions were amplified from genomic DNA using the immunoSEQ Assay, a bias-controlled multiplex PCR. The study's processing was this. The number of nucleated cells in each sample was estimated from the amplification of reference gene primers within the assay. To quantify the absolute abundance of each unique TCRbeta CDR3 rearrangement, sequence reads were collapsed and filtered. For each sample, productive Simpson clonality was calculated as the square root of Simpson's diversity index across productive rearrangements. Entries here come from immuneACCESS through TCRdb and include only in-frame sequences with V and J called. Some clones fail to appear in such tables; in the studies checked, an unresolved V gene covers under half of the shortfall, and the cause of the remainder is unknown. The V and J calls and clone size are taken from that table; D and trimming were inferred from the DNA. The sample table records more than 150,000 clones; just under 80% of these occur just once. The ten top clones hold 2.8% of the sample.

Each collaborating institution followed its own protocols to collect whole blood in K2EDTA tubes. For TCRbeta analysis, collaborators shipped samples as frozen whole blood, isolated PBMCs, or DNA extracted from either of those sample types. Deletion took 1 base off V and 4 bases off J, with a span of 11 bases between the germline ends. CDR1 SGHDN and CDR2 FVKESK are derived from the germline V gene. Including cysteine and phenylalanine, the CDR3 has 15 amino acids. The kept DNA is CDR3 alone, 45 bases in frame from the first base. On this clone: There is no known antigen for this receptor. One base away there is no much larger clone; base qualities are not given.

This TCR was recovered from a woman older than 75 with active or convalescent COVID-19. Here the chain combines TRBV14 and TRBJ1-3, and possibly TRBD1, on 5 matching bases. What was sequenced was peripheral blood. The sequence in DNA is TGTGCCAGCAGCCAAGGATCAGGGAACGGAAACACCATATATTTT. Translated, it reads CASSQGSGNGNTIYF.